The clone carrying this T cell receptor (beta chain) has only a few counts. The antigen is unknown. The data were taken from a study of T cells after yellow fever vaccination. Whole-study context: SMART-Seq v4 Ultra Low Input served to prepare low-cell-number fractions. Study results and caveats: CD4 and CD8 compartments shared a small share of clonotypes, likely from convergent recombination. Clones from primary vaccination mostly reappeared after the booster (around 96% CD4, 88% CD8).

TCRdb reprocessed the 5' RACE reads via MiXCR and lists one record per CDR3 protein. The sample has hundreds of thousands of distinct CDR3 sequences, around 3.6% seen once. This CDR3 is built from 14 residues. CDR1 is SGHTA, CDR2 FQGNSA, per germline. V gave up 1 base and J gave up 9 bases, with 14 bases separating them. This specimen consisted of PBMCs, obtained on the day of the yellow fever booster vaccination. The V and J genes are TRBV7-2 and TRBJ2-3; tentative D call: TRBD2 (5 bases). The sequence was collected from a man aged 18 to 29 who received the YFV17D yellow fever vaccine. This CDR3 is CASSLGEHSMTQYF. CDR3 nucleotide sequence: TGTGCCAGCAGCTTAGGGGAGCACAGTATGACGCAGTATTTT.